A few counts support the clone carrying this TCR beta chain. What it recognizes is unknown. This sample was included in a study of spatial heterogeneity in lung cancer. Overall study: Every unique TCR and UMI combination, on average, appeared more than ten times in raw reads.

Findings of the study overall: Relative to follow-up, resection was when ubiquitous expanded tumor TCRs appeared more in blood.

The CDR3 totals 15 residues. Trimming stripped 1 base from V and 5 bases from J, with 11 bases between. From germline, CDR1 is SGHTA and CDR2 FQGNSA. Regarding time point: blood at routine non-recurrence follow-up after resection. Unsorted tumor, nontumor lung tissue or cryopreserved PBMC supplied the whole RNA. In the library, each TCR cDNA molecule bore its own unique molecular identifier. TCRdb analysed the 5' RACE reads with MiXCR anew, one entry per CDR3 protein. The sample records about 94,000 distinct CDR3 sequences, approximately 19% being singletons. The specimen was PBMCs, collected at follow-up. The V gene is TRBV7-2, the J gene TRBJ2-2; D uncertain. This clonotype was obtained from a male donor with early-stage non-small cell lung cancer. CDR3 loop: CASSLESQVTGELFF. For the CDR3, the DNA is TGTGCCAGCAGCTTAGAATCCCAGGTTACCGGGGAGCTGTTTTTT.